These 2 T cell receptor beta chains were all obtained from the same sample, sequenced in a study of T cell responses to AZD1222 COVID-19 vaccine. Clones were read by immunoSEQ multiplex PCR, and TCRdb kept only the in-frame ones, dropping some. This table holds 110,000 to 150,000 clones, 80% to 95% found once. The sequenced sample was peripheral blood, obtained on day 0 of AZD1222 vaccination. These receptors all stem from an adult in good health.

This clone has just one count. V gene TRBV5-1 combines with J gene TRBJ2-5; D not resolved. The ends were cut back, 0 bases at V and 5 bases at J, with 5 bases in the middle. The CDR3 runs 12 residues. Per germline, CDR1 SGHRS and CDR2 YFSETQ. CDR3 region: CASSLAVETQYF. For the CDR3, the DNA is TGCGCCAGCAGCTTGGCCGTGGAGACCCAGTACTTC. The full variable domain, with the rest looked up from reference TRBV5-1 and TRBJ2-5, is KAGVTQTPRYLIKTRGQQVTLSCSPISGHRSVSWYQQTPGQGLQFLFEYFSETQRNKGNFPGRFSGRQFSNSRSEMNVSTLELGDSALYLCASSLAVETQYFGPGTRLLVL.

The rearrangement uses TRBV5-1 and TRBJ2-5; D gene uncertain. The CDR3 covers 13 residues. Germline V gene sequence: CDR1 SGHRS, CDR2 YFSETQ. Trimming cost V 0 bases and J 4 bases, with 7 bases left between them. This CDR3 reads CASSLGVRETQYF. The CDR3 DNA is TGCGCCAGCAGCTTGGGGGTGAGAGAGACCCAGTACTTC.